The sample holds one count of the clone carrying this TCR beta chain. What it binds is unknown. This sample is part of a study of T cells in Graves' hyperthyroidism and ophthalmopathy. Overall study findings and caveats: Most expanded thyroid clonotypes above 0.001 also appeared in blood. Through a model of 13 V-J features, ophthalmopathy was separated from stable hyperthyroidism.

TCR beta CDR3 regions were amplified from RNA transcripts. The HTBI primer set was used in a first-round RT-PCR of the TCR CDR3. TCRdb reanalysed the multiplex PCR reads using MiXCR and keeps one entry per CDR3 protein. The data show approximately 510,000 distinct CDR3 sequences, over 35% seen once. Patients showing uncontrolled infection, other autoimmune disease, pregnancy or lactation were ineligible. Diagnoses were made from clinical symptoms, serum measures (thyroxine and TRAb), thyroid ultrasound and orbital computed tomography. CDR1 and CDR2 from the germline V gene are SGHVS and FQNEAQ. Trimming at V came to 4 bases and at J to 7 bases, leaving 15 bases not matched to a gene. The CDR3 length is 19 residues.

The chain combines TRBV7-8 with TRBJ1-6, with 11 bases fitting TRBD1. This clonotype was sampled from an adult woman with Graves' disease, either hyperthyroidism or ophthalmopathy (not recorded which). Sample: peripheral blood or thyroid tissue (not recorded which). The CDR3 protein is CASSSSGQGAWGYNSPLHF. The CDR3 nucleotides read TGTGCCAGCAGCTCCAGCGGACAGGGGGCATGGGGCTACAATTCACCCCTCCACTTT. Using reference TRBV7-8 and TRBJ1-6 for the parts outside the CDR3, the full variable domain is GAGVSQSPRYKVAKRGQDVALRCDPISGHVSLFWYQQALGQGPEFLTYFQNEAQLDKSGLPSDRFFAERPEGSVSTLKIQRTQQEDSAVYLCASSSSGQGAWGYNSPLHFGNGTRLTVT.